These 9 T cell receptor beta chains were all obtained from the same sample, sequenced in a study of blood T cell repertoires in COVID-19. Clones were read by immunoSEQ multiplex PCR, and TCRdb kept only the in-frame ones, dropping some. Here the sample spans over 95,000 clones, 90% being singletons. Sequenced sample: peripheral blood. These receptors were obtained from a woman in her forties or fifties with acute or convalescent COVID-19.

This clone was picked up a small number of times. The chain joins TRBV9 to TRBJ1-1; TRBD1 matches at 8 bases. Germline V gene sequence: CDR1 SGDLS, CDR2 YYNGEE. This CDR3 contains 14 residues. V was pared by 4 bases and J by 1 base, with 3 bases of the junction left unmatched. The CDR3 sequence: CASSPGTGNTEAFF. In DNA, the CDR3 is TGTGCCAGCAGCCCGGGGACAGGGAACACTGAAGCTTTCTTT.

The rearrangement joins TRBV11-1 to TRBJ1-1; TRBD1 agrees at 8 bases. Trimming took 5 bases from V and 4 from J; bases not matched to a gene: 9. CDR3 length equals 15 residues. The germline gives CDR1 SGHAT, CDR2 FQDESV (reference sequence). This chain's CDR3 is CASSLMTGEATEAFF. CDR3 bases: TGTGCCAGCAGCCTTATGACAGGGGAGGCCACTGAAGCTTTCTTT. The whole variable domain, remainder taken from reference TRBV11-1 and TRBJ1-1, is EAEVAQSPRYKITEKSQAVAFWCDPISGHATLYWYRQILGQGPELLVQFQDESVVDDSQLPKDRFSAERLKGVDSTLKIQPAELGDSAMYLCASSLMTGEATEAFFGQGTRLTVV.

This CDR3 reads CASSQGQGSTGELFF. CDR3 coding DNA: TGCGCCAGCAGCCAGGGACAGGGAAGCACCGGGGAGCTGTTTTTT. This rearrangement joins TRBV4-3 to TRBJ2-2; 9 bases fit TRBD1. CDR3 length: 15 residues. Unmatched junction bases numbered 3, after V lost 3 bases and J lost 4 bases. Germline CDR1 reads LGHNA; CDR2 reads YSLEER.

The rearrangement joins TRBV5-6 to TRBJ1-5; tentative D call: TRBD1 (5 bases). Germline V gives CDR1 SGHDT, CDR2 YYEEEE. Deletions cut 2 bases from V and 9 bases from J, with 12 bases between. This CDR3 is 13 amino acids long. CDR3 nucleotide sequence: TGTGCCAGCAGCTTTCGCGGCGGGGGGCCCCAGCATTTT. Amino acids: CASSFRGGGPQHF. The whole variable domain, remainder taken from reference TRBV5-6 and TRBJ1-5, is DAGVTQSPTHLIKTRGQQVTLRCSPKSGHDTVSWYQQALGQGPQFIFQYYEEEERQRGNFPDRFSGHQFPNYSSELNVNALLLGDSALYLCASSFRGGGPQHFGDGTRLSIL.

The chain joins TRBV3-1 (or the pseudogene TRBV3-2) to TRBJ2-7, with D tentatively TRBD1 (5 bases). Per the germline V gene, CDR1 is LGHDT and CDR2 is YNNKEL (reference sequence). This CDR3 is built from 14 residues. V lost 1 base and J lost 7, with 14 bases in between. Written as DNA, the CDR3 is TGTGCCAGCAGCCAAGCGGCAGGGCCAGGGGAGCAGTACTTC. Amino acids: CASSQAAGPGEQYF.

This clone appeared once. In DNA form, the CDR3 reads TGTGCTAGCCGGGACAGACCGAACACTGAAGCTTTCTTT. This encodes CASRDRPNTEAFF. The chain has TRBV12-5 and TRBJ1-1; the match to TRBD1 covers 7 bases. V lost 9 bases, J lost 1 base, and 5 bases stayed unmatched. The CDR3 runs to 13 residues. Germline CDR1 LGHNT, CDR2 FRNRAP.

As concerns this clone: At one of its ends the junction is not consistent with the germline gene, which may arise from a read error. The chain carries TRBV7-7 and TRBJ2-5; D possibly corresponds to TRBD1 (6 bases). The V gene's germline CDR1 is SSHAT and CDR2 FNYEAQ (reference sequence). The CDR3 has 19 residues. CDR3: CASSFKVGAVLLPSGTQYF. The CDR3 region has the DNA TGTGCTAGCAGTTTCAAGGTGGGGGCCGTTCTCCTTCCCAGTGGGACCCAGTACTTC.

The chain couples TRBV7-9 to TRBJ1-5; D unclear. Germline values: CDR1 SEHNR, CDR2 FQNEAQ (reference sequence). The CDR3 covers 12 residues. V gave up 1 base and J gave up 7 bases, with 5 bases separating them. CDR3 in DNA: TGTGCCAGCAGCTTAGGTGAGCAGCCCCAGCATTTT. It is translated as CASSLGEQPQHF.

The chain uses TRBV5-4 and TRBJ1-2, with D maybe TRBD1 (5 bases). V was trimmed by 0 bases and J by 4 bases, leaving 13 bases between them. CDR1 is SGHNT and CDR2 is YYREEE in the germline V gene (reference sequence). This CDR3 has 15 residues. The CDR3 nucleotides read TGTGCCAGCAGCTTGGACCCAGGGCCCTCCTATGGCTACACCTTC. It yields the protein CASSLDPGPSYGYTF. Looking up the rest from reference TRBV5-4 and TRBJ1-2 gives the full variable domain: ETGVTQSPTHLIKTRGQQVTLRCSSQSGHNTVSWYQQALGQGPQFIFQYYREEENGRGNFPPRFSGLQFPNYSSELNVNALELDDSALYLCASSLDPGPSYGYTFGSGTRLTVV.